A selection of T cell receptor beta chains follows, all from one sample in a study of CD8 T cells in Susac syndrome. MiXCR, applied by TCRdb to the immunoSEQ multiplex PCR reads, yields one record per CDR3 protein. Among approximately 68,000 distinct CDR3 sequences listed, roughly 94% were seen once. Sequenced sample: CD8+ T cells from PBMCs. The receptor source for this set is a human donor with multiple sclerosis. Both conserved end residues are part of each CDR3. D genes are given only for firm matches. Where a row states a size, it is once, few, many or the class of an expanded clone; other rows omit it.

>TRBV7-6|-|-|TRBJ1-3
CASSFGVEGSGNTIYF
TGTGCCAGCAGCTTTGGGGTAGAAGGCTCTGGAAACACCATATATTTT
>TRBV7-9|-|-|TRBJ2-5
CASSPLMRAYPQETQYF
TGTGCCAGCAGCCCCCTTATGCGGGCTTACCCCCAAGAGACCCAGTACTTC
>TRBV7-9|TRBD2|-|TRBJ2-7
CAGSLRSGTKFYEQYF
TGTGCCGGCAGTCTTCGATCCGGGACTAAATTCTACGAGCAGTACTTC
>TRBV9|-|-|TRBJ2-7
CASSVTAGYSYEQYF
TGTGCCAGCAGCGTAACCGCGGGCTACTCCTACGAGCAGTACTTC
>TRBV29-1|-|-|TRBJ1-2
CSVEGRDGYTF
TGCAGCGTTGAGGGCAGGGATGGCTACACCTTC
>TRBV27|TRBD1|-|TRBJ1-5
CASSPGTGSQPQHF
TGTGCCAGCAGCCCCGGGACAGGGAGTCAGCCCCAGCATTTT
>TRBV29-1|-|-|TRBJ2-1
CSVGLATNNEQFF
TGCAGCGTTGGGCTAGCGACGAACAATGAGCAGTTCTTC
>TRBV5-4|-|-|TRBJ1-4
CASSFGPEKLFF
TGTGCCAGCAGCTTCGGACCCGAAAAACTGTTTTTT
>TRBV5-1|TRBD2|-|TRBJ2-1
CASSHLAGGLSYNEQFF
TGCGCCAGCAGCCACTTAGCGGGGGGCCTCTCCTACAATGAGCAGTTCTTC
>TRBV29-1|-|-|TRBJ1-2
CSVEPPLPLQEDYGYTF
TGCAGCGTTGAACCCCCCCTGCCCCTCCAGGAAGACTATGGCTACACCTTC
>TRBV6-2/TRBV6-3|-|-|TRBJ2-1
CASSYTGEQFF
TGTGCCAGCAGTTACACCGGTGAGCAGTTCTTC
>TRBV2|-|-|TRBJ2-3
CASSAPQRRDGDTQYF
TGTGCCAGCAGTGCACCGCAGAGGAGGGACGGAGATACGCAGTATTTT
>TRBV4-2|-|-|TRBJ2-2
CASSQDTRDGATGELFF
TGTGCCAGCAGCCAAGATACGCGGGATGGGGCCACCGGGGAGCTGTTTTTT
>TRBV7-6|-|-|TRBJ2-3
CASSTGTGTDTQYF
TGTGCCAGCTCCACCGGCACAGGCACAGATACGCAGTATTTT
>TRBV11-1|TRBD2|-|TRBJ2-5
CASSLSPAGGQETQYF
TGTGCCAGCAGCTTATCCCCAGCGGGAGGGCAAGAGACCCAGTACTTC
>TRBV9|-|-|TRBJ2-3
CASSVEGDTDTQYF
TGTGCCAGCAGCGTAGAAGGGGACACAGATACGCAGTATTTT
>TRBV19|-|-|TRBJ1-1
CASSTPGGVVTEAFF
TGTGCCAGTAGTACCCCGGGAGGGGTAGTCACTGAAGCTTTCTTT
>TRBV5-1|TRBD1|-|TRBJ2-3
CASSLGDRGTDTQYF
TGCGCCAGCAGCTTGGGGGACAGGGGCACAGATACGCAGTATTTT
>TRBV19|-|-|TRBJ2-1
CASSYGFYNEQFF
TGTGCCAGTAGTTATGGCTTCTACAATGAGCAGTTCTTC
>TRBV6-5|TRBD1|-|TRBJ1-2
CASSYSGQGYGYTF
TGTGCCAGCAGTTACTCCGGACAGGGCTATGGCTACACCTTC
>TRBV24-1|-|-|TRBJ2-3
CATSDTLRDTDTQYF
TGTGCCACCAGTGACACCCTTAGGGACACAGATACGCAGTATTTT
>TRBV6-4|-|-|TRBJ2-1
CASSEGGVDEQFF
TGTGCCAGCAGTGAAGGCGGGGTCGATGAGCAGTTCTTC
>TRBV3-1|TRBD1|-|TRBJ2-2
CASSLKDRGFVTGELFF
TGTGCCAGCAGCCTTAAGGACAGGGGGTTTGTGACCGGGGAGCTGTTTTTT
>TRBV2|-|-|TRBJ2-2
CASSGTGELFF
TGTGCCAGCAGTGGCACCGGGGAGCTGTTTTTT
>TRBV29-1|-|-|TRBJ2-1
CRDVHSYNEQFF
TGCAGGGACGTCCACTCCTACAATGAGCAGTTCTTC
>TRBV24-1|-|once|TRBJ1-5
CATSEGGGQPQHF
TGTGCCACCAGTGAAGGAGGGGGGCAGCCCCAGCATTTT
>TRBV29-1|-|-|TRBJ1-2
CSVDSGLYGYTF
TGCAGCGTTGATTCAGGGCTTTATGGCTACACCTTC
>TRBV27|-|-|TRBJ2-1
CASSPKRAYNEQFF
TGTGCCAGCAGTCCCAAGCGGGCGTACAATGAGCAGTTCTTC
>TRBV5-1|TRBD1|-|TRBJ1-4
CANRTQRGPLNEKLFF
TGCGCCAACAGGACTCAAAGGGGGCCCCTTAATGAAAAACTGTTTTTT
>TRBV29-1|TRBD2|-|TRBJ2-1
CSVEGGTSGFYNEQFF
TGCAGCGTTGAAGGGGGAACTAGCGGGTTCTACAATGAGCAGTTCTTC
>TRBV19|-|-|TRBJ2-6
CASSPSASGANVLTF
TGTGCCAGTAGTCCATCCGCGTCTGGGGCCAACGTCCTGACTTTC
>TRBV6-5|-|-|TRBJ1-1
CASSQRQGYTEAFF
TGTGCCAGCAGTCAGCGTCAGGGGTACACTGAAGCTTTCTTT
>TRBV29-1|-|-|TRBJ1-2
CSVPVPPYGYTF
TGCAGCGTACCCGTCCCCCCTTACGGCTACACCTTC
>TRBV6-1|-|-|TRBJ2-3
CASSEQGWGTDTQYF
TGTGCCAGCAGTGAACAGGGATGGGGCACAGATACGCAGTATTTT
>TRBV9|-|-|TRBJ1-6
CASSVRGSYNSPLHF
TGTGCCAGCAGCGTTAGAGGGTCCTATAATTCACCCCTCCACTTT
>TRBV5-1|-|-|TRBJ2-5
CASSLGWGEAGETQYF
TGCGCCAGCAGCTTGGGGTGGGGGGAAGCTGGAGAGACCCAGTACTTC
>TRBV20-1|-|-|TRBJ1-5
CSASDGNQPQHF
TGCAGTGCCTCGGACGGCAATCAGCCCCAGCATTTT